The T cell receptor beta chain described here comes from a study of blood T cell repertoires in COVID-19. The CDR3 is 14 amino acids. Deletions cut 8 bases from V and 2 bases from J, with 15 bases between. In germline, CDR1 is ENHRY, CDR2 SYGVKD. Generated by immunoSEQ multiplex PCR, the TCRdb table keeps only in-frame clones and is missing some. The sample contains roughly 130,000 clones, 60% to 85% of which appear only once. This chain joins TRBV10-3 and TRBJ1-1; tentatively, D is TRBD1 (6 bases). The sample comprised peripheral blood. This receptor was obtained from a man aged 50-59 years with acute or convalescent COVID-19. CDR3: CAIGRGGGNTEAFF. DNA for the CDR3: TGTGCCATCGGGAGAGGGGGGGGCAACACTGAAGCTTTCTTT.